The 3 T cell receptor beta chains below come from one sample, sequenced in a study of T cells in Graves' hyperthyroidism and ophthalmopathy (dated by TCRdb to about 2019). The library was produced with multiplex PCR. The listed sequencing device is Illumina HiSeq 2000. The TCR beta CDR3 regions were amplified from the RNA transcripts. The TCR CDR3 was subjected to a first round of RT-PCR using the HTBI primer set and the Qiagen OneStep RT-PCR kit. TCRdb trimmed public reads at Q25 via fastp, called clones via MiXCR and kept in-frame beta chains. Rows are combined by CDR3 protein, so each entry shows the most common genes and DNA. Counted in this sample were 280,000 or so distinct CDR3 sequences; roughly 15% of them appeared once. The top ten clones comprise under 35% of the sample. The sequenced material came from blood. The receptor set was obtained from a woman in her forties or fifties with Graves' hyperthyroidism that later progressed to Graves' ophthalmopathy.

This clonotype came up once. A much more abundant neighbour one base away suggests this may be a read error. V gene TRBV7-9 combines with J gene TRBJ2-6; no clear D gene. The germline V gene has CDR1 SEHNR and CDR2 FQNEAQ (reference sequence). The CDR3 totals 14 residues. The DNA for the CDR3 is TGTGCCAGCAGCTTATCAGCCTGGGCCAACGTCCCGACTTTC. This sequence encodes CASSLSAWANVPTF.

This clonotype was counted at least ten times. CDR3 in DNA: TGTGCCAGCAGCCCCCCTCCGTCCCTTGGGGGGGCCAACGTCCTGACTTTC. As protein: CASSPPPSLGGANVLTF. The rearrangement joins TRBV7-3 to TRBJ2-6; D gene ambiguous. Per the germline V gene, CDR1 is SGHTA and CDR2 is FQGTGA. The CDR3 consists of 17 residues. V was pared by 5 bases and J by 4 bases, with 18 bases between.

Many counts were recorded for this clonotype. This sequence joins TRBV10-3 and TRBJ2-7, with 12 bases aligning to TRBD1. The germline V gene has CDR1 ENHRY and CDR2 SYGVKD. Trimming at V came to 11 bases and at J to 5 bases, leaving 19 bases not matched to a gene. The CDR3 spans 17 residues. The CDR3 sequence is CAALTGTGGLLSHEQYF. The CDR3 coding sequence is TGTGCCGCCTTAACCGGGACAGGGGGCCTTCTTTCCCACGAGCAGTACTTC.